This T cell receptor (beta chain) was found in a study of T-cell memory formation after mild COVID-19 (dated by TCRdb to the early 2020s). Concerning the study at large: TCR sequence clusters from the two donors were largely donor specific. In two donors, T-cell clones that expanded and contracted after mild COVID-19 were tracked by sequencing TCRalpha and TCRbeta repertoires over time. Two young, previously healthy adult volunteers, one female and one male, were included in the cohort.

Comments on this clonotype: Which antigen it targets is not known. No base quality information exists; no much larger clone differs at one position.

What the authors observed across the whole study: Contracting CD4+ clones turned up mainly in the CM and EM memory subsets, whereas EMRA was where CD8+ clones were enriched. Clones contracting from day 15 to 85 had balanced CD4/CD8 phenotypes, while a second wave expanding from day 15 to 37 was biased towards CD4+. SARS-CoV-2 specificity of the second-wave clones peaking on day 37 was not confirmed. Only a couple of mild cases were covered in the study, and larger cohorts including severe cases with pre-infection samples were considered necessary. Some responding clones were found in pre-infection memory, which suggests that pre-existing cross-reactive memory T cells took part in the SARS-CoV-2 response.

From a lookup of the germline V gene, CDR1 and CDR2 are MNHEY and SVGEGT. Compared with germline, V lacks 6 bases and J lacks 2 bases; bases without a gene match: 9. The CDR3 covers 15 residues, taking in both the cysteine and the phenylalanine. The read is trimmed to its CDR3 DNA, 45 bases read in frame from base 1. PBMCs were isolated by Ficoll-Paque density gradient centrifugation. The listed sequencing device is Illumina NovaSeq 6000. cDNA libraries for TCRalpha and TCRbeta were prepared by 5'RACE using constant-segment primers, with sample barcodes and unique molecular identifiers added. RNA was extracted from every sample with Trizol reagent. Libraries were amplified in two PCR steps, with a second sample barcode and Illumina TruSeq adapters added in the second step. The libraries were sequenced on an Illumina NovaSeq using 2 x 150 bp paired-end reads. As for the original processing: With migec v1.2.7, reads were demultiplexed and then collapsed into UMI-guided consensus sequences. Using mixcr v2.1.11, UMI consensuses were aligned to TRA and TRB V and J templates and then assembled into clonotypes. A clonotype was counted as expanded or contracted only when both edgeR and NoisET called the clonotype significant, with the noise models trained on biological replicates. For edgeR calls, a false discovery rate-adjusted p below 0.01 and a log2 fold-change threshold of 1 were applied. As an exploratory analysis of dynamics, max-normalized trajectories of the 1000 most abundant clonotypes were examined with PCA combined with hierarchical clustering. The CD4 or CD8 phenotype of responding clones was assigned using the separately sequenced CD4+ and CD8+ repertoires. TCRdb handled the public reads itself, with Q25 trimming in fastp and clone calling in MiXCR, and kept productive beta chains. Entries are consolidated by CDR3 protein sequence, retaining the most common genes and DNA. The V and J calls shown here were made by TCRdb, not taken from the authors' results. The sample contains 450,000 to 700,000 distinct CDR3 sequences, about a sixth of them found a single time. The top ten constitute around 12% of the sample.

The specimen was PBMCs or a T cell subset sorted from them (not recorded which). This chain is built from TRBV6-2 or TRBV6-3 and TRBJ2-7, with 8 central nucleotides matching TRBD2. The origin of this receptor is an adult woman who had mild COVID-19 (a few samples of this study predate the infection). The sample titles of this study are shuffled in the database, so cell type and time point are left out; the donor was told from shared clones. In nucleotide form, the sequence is TGTGCCAGCAGACCTACTAGCGGATCAGCCTACGAGCAGTACTTC. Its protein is CASRPTSGSAYEQYF.